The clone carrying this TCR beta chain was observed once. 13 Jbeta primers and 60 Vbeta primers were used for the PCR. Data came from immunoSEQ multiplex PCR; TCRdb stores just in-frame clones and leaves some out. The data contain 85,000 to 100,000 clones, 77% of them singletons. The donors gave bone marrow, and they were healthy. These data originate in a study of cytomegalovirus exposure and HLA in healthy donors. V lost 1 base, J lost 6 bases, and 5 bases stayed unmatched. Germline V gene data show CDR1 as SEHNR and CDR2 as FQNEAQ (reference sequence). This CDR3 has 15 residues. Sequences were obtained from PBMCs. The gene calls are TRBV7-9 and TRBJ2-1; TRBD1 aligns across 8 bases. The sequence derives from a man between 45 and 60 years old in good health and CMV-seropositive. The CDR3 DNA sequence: TGTGCCAGCAGCTTAGGGCAGGGGGCAACCAATGAGCAGTTCTTC. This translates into CASSLGQGATNEQFF.